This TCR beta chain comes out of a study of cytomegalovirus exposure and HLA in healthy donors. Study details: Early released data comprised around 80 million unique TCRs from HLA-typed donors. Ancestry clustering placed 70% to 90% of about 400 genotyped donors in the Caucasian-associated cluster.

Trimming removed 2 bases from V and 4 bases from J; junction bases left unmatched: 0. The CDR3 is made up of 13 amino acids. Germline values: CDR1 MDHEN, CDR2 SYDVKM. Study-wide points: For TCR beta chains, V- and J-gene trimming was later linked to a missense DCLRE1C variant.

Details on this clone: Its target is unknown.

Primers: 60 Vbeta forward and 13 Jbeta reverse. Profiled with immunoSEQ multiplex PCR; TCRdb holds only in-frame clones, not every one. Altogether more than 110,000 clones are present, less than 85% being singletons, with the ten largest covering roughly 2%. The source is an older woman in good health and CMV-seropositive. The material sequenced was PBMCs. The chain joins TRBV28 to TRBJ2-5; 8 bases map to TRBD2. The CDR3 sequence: CASSLGLAETQYF. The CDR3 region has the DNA TGTGCCAGCAGTTTAGGACTAGCAGAGACCCAGTACTTC.